The 29 T cell receptor beta chains in this list originate from one sample, sequenced in a study of cytomegalovirus exposure and HLA in healthy donors. The study ran its PCR with 60 Vbeta and 13 Jbeta primers. Clones were sequenced by immunoSEQ multiplex PCR, and TCRdb holds only the in-frame ones, with some missing. The table lists around 120,000 clones, more than 60% of them singletons. Input material: PBMCs. Every receptor here comes from a woman aged 40 to 55 in good health and CMV-seronegative.

The chain is built from TRBV7-9 and TRBJ2-7; D is perhaps TRBD1 (6 bases). Trimming took off 1 base at V and 0 bases at J, with 13 bases between the two ends. The CDR3 has 16 residues. Germline assignment: CDR1 SEHNR and CDR2 FQNEAQ (reference sequence). The CDR3 spells CASSLGQALTSYEQYF. CDR3 bases: TGTGCCAGCAGCTTAGGACAGGCACTCACCTCCTACGAGCAGTACTTC.

The chain uses TRBV5-1 and TRBJ1-1, with D possibly TRBD1 on 6 matching bases. Germline assignment: CDR1 SGHRS and CDR2 YFSETQ. Deletions cut 0 bases from V and 0 bases from J, with 9 bases between. The CDR3 sequence is 15 residues long. The CDR3 is CASSLGGQLNTEAFF. DNA of the CDR3: TGCGCCAGCAGCTTGGGAGGACAGTTGAACACTGAAGCTTTCTTT.

This clone has just one count. Compared with germline, one end of the junction differs, possibly owing to a read error. This rearrangement joins TRBV7-9 to TRBJ2-7, with TRBD1 as a possible D gene (5 bases). This CDR3 comprises 12 residues. The germline V gene has CDR1 SEHNR and CDR2 FQNEAQ (reference sequence). Here the CDR3 DNA reads TGTTCCAGCAGCACCGACAGTTACGAGCAGTACTTC. Protein product: CSSSTDSYEQYF.

This clone was detected once. The chain joins TRBV5-6 to TRBJ2-3; TRBD2 might be the D (7 bases). Per germline, CDR1 SGHDT and CDR2 YYEEEE. Between the trimmed V and J ends, which lost 4 bases and 1 base, there was a span of 16 bases. The CDR3 loop spans 16 amino acids. The CDR3 region has the DNA TGTGCCAGCAGCCCTAATGCGGGGGCCGGCACAGATACGCAGTATTTT. Protein product: CASSPNAGAGTDTQYF.

This clone was counted a few times. The chain uses TRBV10-2 and TRBJ2-5, with a weak D call TRBD2 (6 bases). Germline V CDR1 and CDR2: WSHSY, SAAADI. V was cut by 5 bases and J by 1 base, with 14 bases left in between. The CDR3 extends over 15 amino acids. For the CDR3, the DNA is TGCGCCAGCAGTTTTTTTCGGGGGACCCAAGAGACCCAGTACTTC. The encoded protein is CASSFFRGTQETQYF.

The chain recombines TRBV5-1 with TRBJ2-1; the match to TRBD2 covers 8 bases. The CDR3 consists of 16 residues. Per germline, CDR1 SGHRS and CDR2 YFSETQ. J lost 6 bases, V lost 0 bases, and 8 bases had no gene match. CDR3 in DNA: TGCGCCAGCAGCTTGGCCGGGGGGGTGGGGGTCAATGAGCAGTTCTTC. This codes for CASSLAGGVGVNEQFF. The full variable domain, its missing parts supplied by reference TRBV5-1 and TRBJ2-1, is KAGVTQTPRYLIKTRGQQVTLSCSPISGHRSVSWYQQTPGQGLQFLFEYFSETQRNKGNFPGRFSGRQFSNSRSEMNVSTLELGDSALYLCASSLAGGVGVNEQFFGPGTRLTVL.

The chain joins TRBV6-5 to TRBJ1-4; 10 bases agree with TRBD1. The CDR3 sequence is 14 residues long. Germline values: CDR1 MNHEY, CDR2 SVGAGI. V shed 4 bases and J 7 bases; nucleotides not matched to a gene: 3. The CDR3 DNA reads as TGTGCCAGCAGTTCGACAGGGGGCCTTGAAAAACTGTTTTTT. Its translation is CASSSTGGLEKLFF.

The V gene is TRBV30, the J gene TRBJ2-3, with 7 bases fitting TRBD2. The CDR3 is 12 amino acids. CDR1 is GTSNPN, CDR2 SVGIG, per germline (reference sequence). The V segment lost 1 base and the J segment 5 bases; nucleotides outside the gene matches: 0. In nucleotides, the CDR3 is TGTGCCTGGAGTGGGGGGGGAGATACGCAGTATTTT. Translation: CAWSGGGDTQYF.

The genes are TRBV27 and TRBJ2-5, with TRBD1 matching over 7 bases. The J call may be incorrect, as the DNA end agrees better with TRBJ2-7. The CDR3 spans 15 residues. Germline V gene sequence: CDR1 MNHEY, CDR2 SMNVEV (reference sequence). The CDR3 coding sequence is TGTGCCAGCAGCGCAGACAGGGCTTCGGAATACGAGCAGTACTTC. Amino acid sequence: CASSADRASEYEQYF.

This chain connects TRBV19 to TRBJ2-1; D gene ambiguous. Per the germline V gene, CDR1 is LNHDA and CDR2 is SQIVND (reference sequence). Trimming took 4 bases from V and 9 from J, leaving 7 bases between them. The CDR3 totals 11 residues. The CDR3 here is CASSSSGEQFF. In DNA form, the CDR3 reads TGTGCCAGTAGTAGCAGTGGTGAGCAGTTCTTC.

This clone was counted only a few times. Here the CDR3 reads CASSLGRTGGRKSGELFF. The CDR3 DNA follows: TGTGCCAGCAGCTTAGGGCGGACAGGGGGAAGAAAATCCGGGGAGCTGTTTTTT. The chain employs TRBV7-2 and TRBJ2-2, with 10 bases lining up with TRBD1. The CDR3 length is 18 residues. In germline, CDR1 is SGHTA, CDR2 FQGNSA. The J segment lost 6 bases and the V segment lost 1 base, leaving 11 bases of the junction unmatched. The variable domain in full, with the rest retrieved from reference TRBV7-2 and TRBJ2-2, is GAGVSQSPSNKVTEKGKDVELRCDPISGHTALYWYRQSLGQGLEFLIYFQGNSAPDKSGLPSDRFSAERTGGSVSTLTIQRTQQEDSAVYLCASSLGRTGGRKSGELFFGEGSRLTVL.

This chain uses TRBV29-1 with TRBJ2-7; 9 bases fit TRBD1. Unmatched junction bases numbered 5, after V lost 1 base and J lost 4 bases. CDR1 and CDR2 (germline): SQVTM, ANQGSEA. CDR3 length: 14 residues. The CDR3 nucleotides read TGCAGCGTTGAAGCTGGGACAGGGAGTTACGAGCAGTACTTC. Translation gives CSVEAGTGSYEQYF.

DNA for the CDR3: TGTGCCAGCAGTTACAGGGCGGTAAAAGGCTACACCTTC. Protein product: CASSYRAVKGYTF. This sequence joins TRBV28 and TRBJ1-2, with D possibly TRBD1 on 6 matching bases. Per germline, CDR1 MDHEN and CDR2 SYDVKM. The CDR3 runs to 13 residues. Trimming pared 4 bases from V and 8 bases from J, leaving 14 bases between.

The genes are TRBV27 and TRBJ1-1; 10 bases match TRBD1. Germline V gives CDR1 MNHEY, CDR2 SMNVEV (reference sequence). Unmatched junction bases numbered 1, after V lost 2 bases and J lost 4 bases. The CDR3 contains 14 residues. The chain's CDR3 is CASSLGTGVTEAFF. The DNA for the CDR3 is TGTGCCAGCAGTTTAGGGACAGGGGTCACTGAAGCTTTCTTT.

A single count supports this clone. V gene TRBV28 combines with J gene TRBJ2-3, with 7 positions matching TRBD2. Looked up from germline, CDR1 is MDHEN and CDR2 is SYDVKM. With V trimmed by 4 bases and J by 1 base, 14 bases remained unmatched. The CDR3 covers 18 residues. CDR3 protein: CASSSPSSGKDGTDTQYF. In DNA form, the CDR3 reads TGTGCCAGCAGTTCACCTTCAAGCGGGAAGGATGGCACAGATACGCAGTATTTT.

This chain joins TRBV7-9 and TRBJ1-1; no firm D call. Trimming shortened V by 3 bases and J by 10 bases, and 15 bases separated the two germline ends. The CDR3 extends over 13 amino acids. Germline CDR1 SEHNR, CDR2 FQNEAQ (reference sequence). Here the CDR3 reads CASSLGGPEGAFF. The CDR3 DNA follows: TGTGCCAGCAGCTTGGGCGGGCCTGAGGGAGCTTTCTTT.

V gene TRBV10-3 combines with J gene TRBJ2-5; possible D gene TRBD2, 7 bases. Germline values: CDR1 ENHRY, CDR2 SYGVKD. The CDR3 loop spans 15 amino acids. V shed 3 bases and J shed 3 bases, with 14 bases lying between them. In DNA, the CDR3 is TGTGCCATCAGTGAAGGGGGGGCGGGGGAAGAGACCCAGTACTTC. Its translation is CAISEGGAGEETQYF.

The chain combines TRBV11-1 with TRBJ2-2; 8 bases line up with TRBD1. CDR3 size: 16 residues. V lost 5 bases to trimming and J lost 1 base; unmatched junction nucleotides: 6. Germline lookup yields CDR1 SGHAT and CDR2 FQDESV (reference sequence). DNA of the CDR3: TGTGCCAGCAGCCGGACAGGGCTATTGAACACCGGGGAGCTGTTTTTT. Protein product: CASSRTGLLNTGELFF.

This rearrangement joins TRBV2 to TRBJ1-1; D perhaps matches TRBD1 (5 bases). Trimming took 0 bases from V and 10 from J, leaving 15 bases between them. The CDR3 is 14 amino acids. Germline CDR1 and CDR2: SNHLY and FYNNEI. The CDR3: CASSEALLGGAAFF. DNA of the CDR3: TGTGCCAGCAGTGAAGCGCTTCTGGGCGGGGCAGCTTTCTTT.

The chain has TRBV30 and TRBJ2-7; TRBD2 agrees at 9 bases. The CDR3 is 13 amino acids. Germline CDR1 is GTSNPN and CDR2 is SVGIG (reference sequence). The J segment lost 2 bases and the V segment lost 3 bases, leaving 2 bases of the junction unmatched. The CDR3 spells CAWSKRGAYEQYF. The CDR3 DNA reads TGTGCCTGGAGCAAGCGGGGGGCCTACGAGCAGTACTTC.

V gene TRBV15 combines with J gene TRBJ1-3; possibly TRBD1 for D (5 bases). V was cut by 8 bases and J by 8 bases, with 10 bases left in between. Germline loops: CDR1 LNHNV, CDR2 YYDKDF (reference sequence). There are 11 residues in the CDR3. CDR3 amino acids: CATPSGDTIYF. The CDR3 nucleotides are TGTGCCACCCCCTCGGGGGACACCATATATTTT.

CDR3 in DNA: TGTGCCAGCAGTGAAGCGCCGTTATTCGTAGATGAAAAACTGTTTTTT. Translated, it gives CASSEAPLFVDEKLFF. The gene calls are TRBV6-1 and TRBJ1-4; D is uncertain. CDR3 length: 16 residues. The V end lost 0 bases, the J end lost 6 bases, and 14 bases lay between the germline ends. Germline V gene data show CDR1 as MNHNS and CDR2 as SASEGT.

The chain couples TRBV5-5 to TRBJ2-5; TRBD2 agrees at 8 bases. This CDR3 is built from 13 residues. The V gene's germline CDR1 is SGHKS and CDR2 YYEKEE (reference sequence). J lost 7 bases, V lost 4 bases, and 6 bases had no gene match. CDR3 nucleotides: TGTGCCAGCAGCCCCGGACTAGCCGGGACCCAGTACTTC. It codes for CASSPGLAGTQYF.

The CDR3 loop reads CASISNRGPGNTIYF. CDR3 sequence (DNA): TGTGCCAGCATTTCAAACAGGGGACCGGGAAACACCATATATTTT. V gene TRBV6-4 combines with J gene TRBJ1-3, with 7 nucleotides matching TRBD1. V lost 7 bases to trimming and J lost 4 bases; unmatched junction nucleotides: 10. Germline loops: CDR1 MRHNA, CDR2 SNTAGT. This CDR3 spans 15 amino acids.

V is TRBV19 and J is TRBJ1-5, with 10 bases aligning to TRBD1. Trimming at V came to 4 bases and at J to 6 bases, leaving 9 bases not matched to a gene. The germline CDR1 and CDR2 sequences are LNHDA and SQIVND (reference sequence). This CDR3 is built from 16 residues. CDR3 nucleotide sequence: TGTGCCAGTAGTAGAAACCGGGACAGGGGTTCTCAGCCCCAGCATTTT. Protein sequence: CASSRNRDRGSQPQHF.

This clone was counted only a few times. The V and J genes are TRBV11-2 and TRBJ2-7, with D possibly matching TRBD1 (7 bases). Trimming stripped 0 bases from V and 6 bases from J, with 9 bases between. This CDR3 has 13 amino acids. From germline, CDR1 is SGHAT and CDR2 FQNNGV. CDR3 residues: CASSLDRGVEQYF. The CDR3 DNA sequence: TGTGCCAGCAGCTTAGACAGGGGGGTCGAGCAGTACTTC.

This clone was counted a single time. The rearrangement links TRBV7-9 to TRBJ2-1; tentatively, D is TRBD2 (7 bases). The CDR3 is 16 amino acids. Germline CDR1 is SEHNR and CDR2 is FQNEAQ (reference sequence). The ends were cut back, 5 bases at V and 0 bases at J, with 14 bases in the middle. In nucleotides, the CDR3 is TGTGCCAGCAGCGGGGGCGGCGGGAGCTCCTACAATGAGCAGTTCTTC. This translates into CASSGGGGSSYNEQFF.

This clone was seen a few times. The chain combines TRBV28 with TRBJ2-7; 9 nucleotides match TRBD2. With 7 bases clipped from V and 3 bases from J, the junction kept 10 bases outside the gene matches. This CDR3 has 15 amino acids. Germline V gene lookup returns CDR1 MDHEN and CDR2 SYDVKM. The CDR3 is CASTLKTSGFYEQYF. In DNA form, the CDR3 reads TGTGCCAGCACCCTGAAAACTAGCGGGTTCTACGAGCAGTACTTC.

The chain couples TRBV7-8 to TRBJ1-1; 8 bases map to TRBD1. The CDR3 extends over 16 amino acids. The V and J ends lost 1 base and 5 bases, in that order; junction bases with no gene match: 9. Germline lookup yields CDR1 SGHVS and CDR2 FQNEAQ. CDR3 amino acids: CASSLGLTGARTEAFF. DNA of the CDR3: TGTGCCAGCAGCTTAGGGCTGACAGGGGCGCGGACTGAAGCTTTCTTT.